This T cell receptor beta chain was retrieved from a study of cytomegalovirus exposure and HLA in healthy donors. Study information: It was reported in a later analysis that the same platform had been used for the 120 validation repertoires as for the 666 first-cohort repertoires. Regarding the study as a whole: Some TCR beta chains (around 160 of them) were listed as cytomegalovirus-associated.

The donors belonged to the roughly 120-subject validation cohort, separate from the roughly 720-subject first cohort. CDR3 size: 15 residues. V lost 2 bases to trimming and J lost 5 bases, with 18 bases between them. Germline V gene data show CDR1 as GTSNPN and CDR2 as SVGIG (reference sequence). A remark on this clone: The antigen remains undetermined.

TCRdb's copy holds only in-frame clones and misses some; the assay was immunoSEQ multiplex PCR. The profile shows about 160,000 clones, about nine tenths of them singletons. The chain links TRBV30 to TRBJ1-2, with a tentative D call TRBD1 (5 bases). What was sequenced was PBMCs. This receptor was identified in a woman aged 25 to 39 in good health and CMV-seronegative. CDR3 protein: CAWSRQRRILYGYTF. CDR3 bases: TGTGCCTGGAGTCGACAGAGAAGAATTCTTTATGGCTACACCTTC. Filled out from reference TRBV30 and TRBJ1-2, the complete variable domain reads SQTIHQWPATLVQPVGSPLSLECTVEGTSNPNLYWYRQAAGRGLQLLFYSVGIGQISSEVPQNLSASRPQDRQFILSSKKLLLSDSGFYLCAWSRQRRILYGYTFGSGTRLTVV.